This TCR beta chain was recorded in a study of blood T cell repertoires in COVID-19. Study-level background: COVID-19 samples from acute and convalescent phases originated in the United States, Italy and Spain. The cDNA or gDNA used as material had been derived from T cells, B-cell-depleted T cells, or PBMCs.

Original analysis: Reference gene primer amplification in the assay estimated nucleated cell counts. The table came from immunoSEQ multiplex PCR; TCRdb's copy has only in-frame clones and leaves some out. That table furnishes V, J and clone size, whereas the DNA furnished D and trimming. The sample contains 150,000 to 200,000 clones, 79% of which appear only once. Trimming stripped 5 bases from V and 4 bases from J, with 14 bases between. The germline V gene has CDR1 MDHEN and CDR2 SYDVKM. There are 14 residues in the CDR3. The clonotype comes from a man aged 55 to 70 with active or convalescent COVID-19. What was sequenced was peripheral blood. The chain combines TRBV28 with TRBJ1-2; D is unresolved. In nucleotides, the CDR3 is TGTGCCAGCAGTCATCCGGAACAGTTCTATGGCTACACCTTC. Encoded protein: CASSHPEQFYGYTF.